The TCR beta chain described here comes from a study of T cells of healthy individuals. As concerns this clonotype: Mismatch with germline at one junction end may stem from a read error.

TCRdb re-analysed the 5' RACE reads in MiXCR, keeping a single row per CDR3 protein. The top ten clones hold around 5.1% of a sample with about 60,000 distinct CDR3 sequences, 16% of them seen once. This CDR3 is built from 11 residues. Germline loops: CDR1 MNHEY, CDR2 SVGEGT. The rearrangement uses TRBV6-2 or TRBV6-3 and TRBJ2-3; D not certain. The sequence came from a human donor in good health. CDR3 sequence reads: CASSYADTQNF. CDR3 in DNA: TGTGCCAGCAGTTACGCAGATACGCAGAATTTT.